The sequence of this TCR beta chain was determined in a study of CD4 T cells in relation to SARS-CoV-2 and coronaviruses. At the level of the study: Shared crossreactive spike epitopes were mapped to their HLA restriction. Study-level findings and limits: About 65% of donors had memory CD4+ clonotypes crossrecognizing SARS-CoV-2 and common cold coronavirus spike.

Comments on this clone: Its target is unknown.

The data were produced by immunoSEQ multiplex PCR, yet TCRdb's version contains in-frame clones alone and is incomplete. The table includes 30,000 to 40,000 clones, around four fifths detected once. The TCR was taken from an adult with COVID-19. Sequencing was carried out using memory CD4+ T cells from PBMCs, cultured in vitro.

In nucleotides, the CDR3 is TGTGCCAGCAGCCGGGGGGGCAGCTCCTACGAGCAGTACTTC. This gives the protein CASSRGGSSYEQYF. This chain uses TRBV7-3 with TRBJ2-7; the match to TRBD2 covers 8 bases. This CDR3 contains 14 residues. Germline trimming cut 5 bases from V and 0 bases from J; bases unmatched to any gene: 3. The germline CDR1 and CDR2 sequences are SGHTA and FQGTGA. Looking up the rest from reference TRBV7-3 and TRBJ2-7 gives the full variable domain: GAGVSQTPSNKVTEKGKYVELRCDPISGHTALYWYRQSLGQGPEFLIYFQGTGAADDSGLPNDRFFAVRPEGSVSTLKIQRTERGDSAVYLCASSRGGSSYEQYFGPGTRLTVT.